A selection of T cell receptor beta chains follows, all from one sample in a study of regulatory and conventional T cells in RAG deficiency. The data were produced by immunoSEQ multiplex PCR, yet TCRdb's version contains in-frame clones alone and is incomplete. This table has about 30,000 clones, approximately 96% appearing once. This sample also appeared in a second study, on regulatory T cells.

The sample was CD25- CD4+ T cells sorted from blood. The origin of the receptors is a human donor in good health. CDR3s include the opening cysteine and the closing phenylalanine or tryptophan. A D gene is named only where the DNA matches it firmly. Size values are once, few and many counts, or a class for expanded clones, and some rows have none.

j_gene,v_gene,abundance,d_gene,CDR3nt,CDR3aa
TRBJ1-5,TRBV15,-,-,TGTGCCACCAGCAGAGCAGGGGACCTTCAGCCCCAGCATTTT,CATSRAGDLQPQHF
TRBJ1-2,TRBV27,-,-,TGTGCCAGCAGTCCGTGGGAAGGGGCTGACAATGGCTACACCTTC,CASSPWEGADNGYTF
TRBJ2-5,TRBV5-1,-,-,TGCGCCAGCAGCTTGGAGCGGGCAGGGCAAGAGACCCAGTACTTC,CASSLERAGQETQYF
TRBJ2-2,TRBV30,-,-,TGTGCCTGGATACGCAGGAAGGGGGAGCTGTTTTTT,CAWIRRKGELFF
TRBJ1-4,TRBV7-2,-,TRBD1,TGTGCCAGCAGCCCCGACAGGGTTAATGAAAAACTGTTTTTT,CASSPDRVNEKLFF
TRBJ1-2,TRBV21-1,-,-,TGTGCCAGCAGCAACCCCCGGACAGACTATGGCTACACCTTC,CASSNPRTDYGYTF
TRBJ2-3,TRBV5-4,-,TRBD2,TGTGCCAGCAGCTACGGACTAGCGGGAGGCACAGATACGCAGTATTTT,CASSYGLAGGTDTQYF
TRBJ2-7,TRBV6-1,-,-,TGTGCCAGCAGTCTAGGACAGAGAGTAACCTACGAGCAGTACTTC,CASSLGQRVTYEQYF
TRBJ2-5,TRBV5-1,-,TRBD1,TGCGCCAGCAGCTTGTACCCCGGGACAGGGGATGGGGAGACCCAGTACTTC,CASSLYPGTGDGETQYF
TRBJ2-5,TRBV18,-,-,TGTGCCAGCTCACCCCCGTCAGGGCTAGAGACCCAGTACTTC,CASSPPSGLETQYF
TRBJ2-1,TRBV19,-,TRBD2,TGTGCCAGTAGTATAGATTCCAGCGGGAGGATACCTAGGCAGTTCTTC,CASSIDSSGRIPRQFF
TRBJ2-7,TRBV10-2,-,-,TGCGCCAGCAGTGATGGTGGCTTGGGGGGAGGTGACGAGCAGTACTTC,CASSDGGLGGGDEQYF
TRBJ1-2,TRBV30,-,TRBD1,TGTGCCTGGGCCCCGGACAGGGGACGGTATGGCTACACCTTC,CAWAPDRGRYGYTF
TRBJ1-5,TRBV11-2,-,-,TGTGCCAGCAGCTTGACAGACAGTTATCAGCCCCAGCATTTT,CASSLTDSYQPQHF
TRBJ1-3,TRBV7-8,-,TRBD1,TGTGCCAGCAGCCCCACGGACAGGGGTAACACCATATATTTT,CASSPTDRGNTIYF
TRBJ2-2,TRBV14,-,-,TGTGCCAGCAGCCAAGATCTCGGCGGCACCGGGGAGCTGTTTTTT,CASSQDLGGTGELFF
TRBJ2-7,TRBV18,-,TRBD1,TGTGCCAGCTCACCCCCCGGGACAGGGAGCCGCGAGCAGTACTTC,CASSPPGTGSREQYF
TRBJ2-1,TRBV5-1,-,TRBD2,TGCGCCAGCAGATTCACTAGCGACCTAGGGGAGCAGTTCTTC,CASRFTSDLGEQFF
TRBJ2-7,TRBV15,-,-,TGTGCCACCAGCAGGAAGGGGGCCTACGAGCAGTACTTC,CATSRKGAYEQYF
TRBJ2-1,TRBV5-4,-,-,TGTGCCAGCAGCCATCTAGGCGGAGGCAATGAGCAGTTCTTC,CASSHLGGGNEQFF
TRBJ1-5,TRBV19,-,-,TGTGCCAGTAGTATAGTCGGGGGACATCAGCCCCAGCATTTT,CASSIVGGHQPQHF
TRBJ1-5,TRBV19,-,-,TGTGCCATTGCACAGGGCCTCAATCAGCCCCAGCATTTT,CAIAQGLNQPQHF
TRBJ2-7,TRBV14,-,TRBD1,TGTGCCAGCAGCCAAGAGACAGGGGTAATCTACGAGCAGTACTTC,CASSQETGVIYEQYF
TRBJ2-1,TRBV7-9,-,TRBD1,TGTGCCAGCAGCTTAGCGACAGGGGGCGTCTTCAATGAGCAGTTCTTC,CASSLATGGVFNEQFF
TRBJ1-1,TRBV9,-,TRBD1,TGTGCCAGCAGCGTAGCTAGGACAGGACTCGGGACTGAAGCTTTCTTT,CASSVARTGLGTEAFF
TRBJ1-3,TRBV9,once,-,TGTGCCAGCAGCGCCGGCGGGTTCTCTGGAAACACCATATATTTT,CASSAGGFSGNTIYF
TRBJ2-7,TRBV9,-,TRBD1,TGTGCCAGCAGCCCTCGACAGGGTGACGAGCAGTACTTC,CASSPRQGDEQYF
TRBJ2-5,TRBV25-1,-,TRBD2,TGTGCCAGCAGTTACCTAGCGGGAGGACTCCAAGAGACCCAGTACTTC,CASSYLAGGLQETQYF
TRBJ1-5,TRBV6-1,-,-,TGTGCCAGCAGTGAAAATTTAGTTCGTCAGCCCCAGCATTTT,CASSENLVRQPQHF
TRBJ1-2,TRBV6-1,-,-,TGTGCCGGGTCGGCGGGAAACTATGGCTACACCTTC,CAGSAGNYGYTF
TRBJ1-4,TRBV7-2,-,TRBD1,TGTGCCAGCAGCGCTCAGACAGGGAGTAATGAAAAACTGTTTTTT,CASSAQTGSNEKLFF
TRBJ1-4,TRBV4-1,-,-,TGCGCCAGCAGCCTCGGGGGATTGGAAAAACTGTTTTTT,CASSLGGLEKLFF
TRBJ2-1,TRBV7-8,-,TRBD2,TGTGCCAGCAGCTTATATGAGAGTACCCTAGCGGGAGGTGGGAATGAGCAGTTCTTC,CASSLYESTLAGGGNEQFF
TRBJ2-1,TRBV7-2,-,TRBD1,TGTGCCAGCAGCTTGGGGACAGCCTTCAATGAGCAGTTCTTC,CASSLGTAFNEQFF
TRBJ2-7,TRBV19,-,TRBD2,TGTGCCAGTATCCTAGCGGGGGGTCTCAGAGACTCCTACGAGCAGTACTTC,CASILAGGLRDSYEQYF
TRBJ1-2,TRBV11-2,-,-,TGTGCCAGCAGCTTAGATGGGCGTACCAACTATGGCTACACCTTC,CASSLDGRTNYGYTF
TRBJ1-2,TRBV23-1,-,-,TGCGCCAGCAGTCAATCGGGAAGGGGTTTGGGCTACACCTTC,CASSQSGRGLGYTF
TRBJ1-5,TRBV7-8,-,-,TGTGCCAGCAGCCTCGCGGCCCAGCCCCAGCATTTT,CASSLAAQPQHF
TRBJ2-5,TRBV4-3,-,-,TGCGCCAGCAGCCAAGAGCCCGAACGGAGCCCGAAGTACTTC,CASSQEPERSPKYF
TRBJ2-7,TRBV6-5,-,TRBD1,TGTGCCAGCAGGACACCAGGGGGCAGCTCCTACGAGCAGTACTTC,CASRTPGGSSYEQYF
TRBJ1-5,TRBV5-6,once,-,TGTGCCAGCAGCTTAGCTTTAGGAGTGAGCAATCAGCCCCAGCATTTT,CASSLALGVSNQPQHF
TRBJ1-2,TRBV6-6,-,TRBD1,TGTGCCAGCAGTTCTACTCAGGGGGCGGGAGGCTACACCTTC,CASSSTQGAGGYTF
TRBJ2-7,TRBV6-5,-,TRBD1,TGTGCCAGCAGCCAACCCCGGACAGGGTCCTACGAGCAGTACTTC,CASSQPRTGSYEQYF
TRBJ2-5,TRBV4-3,-,-,TGCGCCAGCAGCCAAGAGTTCGGCGGCGGACAAGAGACCCAGTACTTC,CASSQEFGGGQETQYF
TRBJ2-7,TRBV5-8,-,TRBD1,TGTGCCAGCAGCTTGGGGAGGGGACAGGGGTCGATGGAGTACTTC,CASSLGRGQGSMEYF
TRBJ1-2,TRBV30,-,-,TGTGCCTGGAGTGTGGTCCAGGACAAGTCGGGCTACACCTTC,CAWSVVQDKSGYTF
TRBJ1-2,TRBV7-9,-,-,TGTGCCAGCAGCTTAAGTGGCAGCTATGGCTACACCTTC,CASSLSGSYGYTF
TRBJ2-5,TRBV11-2,-,-,TGTGCCAGCAGTTTCCCATCAAGGGGATACATCCAAGAGACCCAGTACTTC,CASSFPSRGYIQETQYF
TRBJ2-3,TRBV5-1,-,TRBD1,TGCGCCAGCAACCCGGGACAGGGTGTCGTTGTTACGCAGTATTTT,CASNPGQGVVVTQYF
TRBJ1-1,TRBV11-3,once,-,TGTGCCAGCAGCTTAAACAGGGCGAACACTGAAGCTTTCTTT,CASSLNRANTEAFF
TRBJ2-5,TRBV18,-,-,TGTGCCAGCTCACGACAGTGGGCACAAGAGACCCAGTACTTC,CASSRQWAQETQYF
TRBJ2-2,TRBV7-8,-,TRBD2,TGTGCCAGCAGCTTAGTTACGGGGGGGCCGGCCGGGGAGCTGTTTTTT,CASSLVTGGPAGELFF
TRBJ1-6,TRBV30,-,-,TGTGCCCGGTCGACGGGGTATAATTCACCCCTCCACTTT,CARSTGYNSPLHF